The clone carrying this T cell receptor beta chain was found a few times. The target antigen is unknown. The DNA is left out, because the CDR3 cannot be placed on it with certainty; the CDR3 is given as TCRdb lists it. These data are taken from a study of T cell repertoires in cytomegalovirus infection. Background on the study: Public TCR beta signatures were indicative of both CMV infection and a matching HLA type.

Each CDR3 protein is one row after TCRdb ran MiXCR on the reads. Counted here are under 600,000 distinct CDR3 sequences, more than 15% occurring once; the ten biggest clones make up 20% to 30%. Study-level points and caveats: HLA-C-restricted CMV-specific TCR beta clonotypes were dominant in the ex vivo response.

This TCR was recovered from a human donor in good health (CMV status not recorded). Some clones in this sample may be carry-over from other donors' samples. Sequenced material: CD8+ T cells from PBMCs.

CDR3 sequence: CASSFRARVDQPQHF. The chain combines TRBV27 with TRBJ1-5; whether TRBD1, the table's D call, matches the DNA was not checked. From its first to its last residue, the CDR3 has 15 amino acids. Per the germline V gene, CDR1 is MNHEY and CDR2 is SMNVEV (reference sequence).